This TCR beta chain comes out of a study of T cells in Graves' hyperthyroidism and ophthalmopathy. PBMCs were obtained from about 9 ml fresh peripheral blood. Looked up from germline, CDR1 is LNHNV and CDR2 is YYDKDF (reference sequence). This CDR3 is built from 15 residues. V was shortened by 0 bases and J by 6 bases, with 12 bases between the two germline ends. Amplification targeted TCR beta CDR3 regions from RNA transcripts. With the HTBI primer set, the TCR CDR3 went through a first round of RT-PCR. TCRdb reanalysed the multiplex PCR reads using MiXCR and keeps one entry per CDR3 protein. The repertoire has 530,000 or so distinct CDR3 sequences, roughly a sixth of them found once; the top ten carry around 17%. This clonotype was counted ten times or more.

The sample taken for sequencing was blood. The rearrangement joins TRBV15 to TRBJ1-5; tentative D call: TRBD1 (6 bases). The receptor was isolated from a woman between 18 and 29 years old with Graves' ophthalmopathy. The CDR3 nucleotides are TGTGCCACCAGCAGAGACTCAGGGGTCGGTCAGCCCCAGCATTTT. The encoded protein is CATSRDSGVGQPQHF.